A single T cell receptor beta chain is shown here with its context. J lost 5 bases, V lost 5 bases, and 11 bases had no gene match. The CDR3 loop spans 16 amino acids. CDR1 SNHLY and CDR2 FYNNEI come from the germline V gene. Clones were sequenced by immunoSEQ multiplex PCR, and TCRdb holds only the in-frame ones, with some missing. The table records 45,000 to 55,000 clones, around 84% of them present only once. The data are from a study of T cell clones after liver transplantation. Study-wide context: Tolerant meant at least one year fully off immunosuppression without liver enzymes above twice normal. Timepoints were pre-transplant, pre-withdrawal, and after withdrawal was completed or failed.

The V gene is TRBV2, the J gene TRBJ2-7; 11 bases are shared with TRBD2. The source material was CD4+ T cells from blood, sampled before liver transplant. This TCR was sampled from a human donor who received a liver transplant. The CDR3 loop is CASSLRIAGGRNEQYF. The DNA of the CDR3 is TGTGCCAGCAGTTTACGCATAGCGGGGGGGCGGAACGAGCAGTACTTC.